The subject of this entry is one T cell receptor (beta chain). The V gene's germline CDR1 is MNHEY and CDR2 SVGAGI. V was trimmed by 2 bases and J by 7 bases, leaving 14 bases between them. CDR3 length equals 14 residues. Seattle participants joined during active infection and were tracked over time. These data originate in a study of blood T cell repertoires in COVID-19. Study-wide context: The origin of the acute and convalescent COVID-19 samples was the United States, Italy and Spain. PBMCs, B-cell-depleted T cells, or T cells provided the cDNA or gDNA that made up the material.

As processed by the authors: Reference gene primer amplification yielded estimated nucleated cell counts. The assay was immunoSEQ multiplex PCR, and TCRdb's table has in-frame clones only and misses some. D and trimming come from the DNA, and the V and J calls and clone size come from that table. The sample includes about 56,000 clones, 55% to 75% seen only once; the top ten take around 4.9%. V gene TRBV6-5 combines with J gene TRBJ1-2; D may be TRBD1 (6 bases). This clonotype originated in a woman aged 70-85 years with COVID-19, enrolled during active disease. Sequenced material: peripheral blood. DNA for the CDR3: TGTGCCAGCAGTTACGGGGCAGGGGCCATTGGCTACACCTTC. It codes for CASSYGAGAIGYTF.